The sequence of this TCR beta chain was determined in a study of T cells expressing NK-cell markers. Notes on the study in general: Whether expanded NKG2C-expressing T cell clones recognize HCMV is unknown.

The CDR3 runs to 17 residues. To note about this clonotype: Its matching antigen is unknown.

Template switching by 5'RACE with UMIs generated the TCR beta cDNA. TCRdb re-called the 5' RACE reads; every CDR3 protein appears as one record, without DNA. The sample totals roughly 160,000 distinct CDR3 sequences. The sequence came from a woman between 18 and 69 years old in good health. Sample: blood T cells: a sorted CD56 or NKG2C T cell subset, CD4+ or CD8+ T cells, or bulk PBMC T cells (not recorded which). The chain couples TRBV12-3 or TRBV12-4 to TRBJ2-2. The CDR3 loop is CASSRTLGGYNTGELFF.